This TCR beta chain was documented in a study of T cells after yellow fever vaccination. TCRdb called the 5' RACE reads again in MiXCR, with one record for every CDR3 protein. The sample records some 220,000 distinct CDR3 sequences, more than 3% being singletons. This TCR derives from a man younger than 35 who received the YFV17D yellow fever vaccine. The sample was CD4+ T cells sorted from PBMCs, taken 10 days after the yellow fever booster vaccination.

CDR3 loop: CSARNPGGRLYEQYF. In nucleotides, the CDR3 is TGCAGTGCTAGAAACCCCGGGGGCCGCCTTTACGAGCAGTACTTC. The gene calls are TRBV20-1 and TRBJ2-7; D may correspond to TRBD1 or TRBD2 (6 bases each). Trimming left V 2 bases short and J 4 bases short, with 18 bases between. This CDR3 has 15 residues. Germline loops: CDR1 DFQATT, CDR2 SNEGSKA (reference sequence).